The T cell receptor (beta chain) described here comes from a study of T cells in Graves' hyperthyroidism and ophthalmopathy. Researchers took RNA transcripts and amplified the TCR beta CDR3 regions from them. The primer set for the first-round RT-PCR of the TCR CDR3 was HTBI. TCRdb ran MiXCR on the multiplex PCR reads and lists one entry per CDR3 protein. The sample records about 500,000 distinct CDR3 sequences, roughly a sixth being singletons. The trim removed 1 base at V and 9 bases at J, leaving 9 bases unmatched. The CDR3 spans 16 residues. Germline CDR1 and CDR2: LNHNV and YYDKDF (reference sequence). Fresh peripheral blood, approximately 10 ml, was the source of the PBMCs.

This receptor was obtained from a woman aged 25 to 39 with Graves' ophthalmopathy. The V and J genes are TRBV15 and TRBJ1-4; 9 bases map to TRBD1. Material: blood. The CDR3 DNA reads TGTGCCACCAGCAGAGTAGGAGGGGACAGGGAGAAAAAACTGTTTTTT. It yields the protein CATSRVGGDREKKLFF.